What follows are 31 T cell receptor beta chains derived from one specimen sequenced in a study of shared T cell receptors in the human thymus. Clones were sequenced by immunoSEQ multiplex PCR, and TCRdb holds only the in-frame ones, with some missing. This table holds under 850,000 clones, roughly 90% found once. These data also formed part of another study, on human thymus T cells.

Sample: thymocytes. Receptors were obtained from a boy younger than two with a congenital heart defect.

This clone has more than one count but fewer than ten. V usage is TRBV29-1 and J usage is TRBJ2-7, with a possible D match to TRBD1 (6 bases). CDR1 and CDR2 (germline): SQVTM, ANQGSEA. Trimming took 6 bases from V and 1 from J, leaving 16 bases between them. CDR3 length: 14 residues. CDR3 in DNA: TGCAGCGTCGTCAACAGGGATCGGTCCTACGAGCAGTACTTC. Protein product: CSVVNRDRSYEQYF.

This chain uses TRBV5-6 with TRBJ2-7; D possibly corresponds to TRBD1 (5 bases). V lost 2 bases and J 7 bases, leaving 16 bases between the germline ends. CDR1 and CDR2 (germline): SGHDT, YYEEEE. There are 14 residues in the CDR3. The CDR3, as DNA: TGTGCCAGCAGCTTAGGTCGCAGGGCCGAAGAGCAGTACTTC. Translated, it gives CASSLGRRAEEQYF.

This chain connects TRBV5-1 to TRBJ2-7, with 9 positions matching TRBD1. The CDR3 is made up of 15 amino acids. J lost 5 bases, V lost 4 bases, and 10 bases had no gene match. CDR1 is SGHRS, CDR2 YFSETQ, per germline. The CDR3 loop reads CASSPWDRAVDEQYF. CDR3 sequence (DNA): TGCGCCAGCAGCCCGTGGGACAGGGCTGTCGACGAGCAGTACTTC.

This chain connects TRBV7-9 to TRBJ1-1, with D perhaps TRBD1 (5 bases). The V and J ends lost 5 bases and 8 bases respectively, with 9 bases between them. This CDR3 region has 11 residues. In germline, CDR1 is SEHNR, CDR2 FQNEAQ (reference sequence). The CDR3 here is CASSRPGEAFF. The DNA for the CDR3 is TGTGCCAGCAGCCGCCCAGGGGAAGCTTTCTTT.

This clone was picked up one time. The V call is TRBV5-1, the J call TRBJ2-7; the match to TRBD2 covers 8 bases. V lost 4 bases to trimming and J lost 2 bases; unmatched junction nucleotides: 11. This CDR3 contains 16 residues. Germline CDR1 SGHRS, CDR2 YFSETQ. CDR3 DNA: TGCGCCAGCAGCCAAAGGGGACGGGAGGGCCCCTACGAGCAGTACTTC. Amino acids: CASSQRGREGPYEQYF.

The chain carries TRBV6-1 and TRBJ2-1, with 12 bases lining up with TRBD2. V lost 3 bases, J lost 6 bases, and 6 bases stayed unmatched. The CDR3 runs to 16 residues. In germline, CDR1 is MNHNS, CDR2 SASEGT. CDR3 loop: CASSEALAGGLNEQFF. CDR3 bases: TGTGCCAGCAGTGAGGCTCTAGCGGGAGGGCTCAATGAGCAGTTCTTC.

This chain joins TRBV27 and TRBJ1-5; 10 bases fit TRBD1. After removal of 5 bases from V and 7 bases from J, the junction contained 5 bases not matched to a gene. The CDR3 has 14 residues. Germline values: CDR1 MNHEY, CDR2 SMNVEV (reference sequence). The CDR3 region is CASSPGTGDQPQHF. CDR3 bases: TGTGCCAGCAGTCCCGGGACAGGGGACCAGCCCCAGCATTTT.

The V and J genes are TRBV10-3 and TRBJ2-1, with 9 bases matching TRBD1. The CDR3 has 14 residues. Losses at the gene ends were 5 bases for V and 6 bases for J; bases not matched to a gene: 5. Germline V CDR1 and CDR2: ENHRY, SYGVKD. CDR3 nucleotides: TGTGCCATCAGTAACAGGGGGCAGGTCAATGAGCAGTTCTTC. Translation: CAISNRGQVNEQFF.

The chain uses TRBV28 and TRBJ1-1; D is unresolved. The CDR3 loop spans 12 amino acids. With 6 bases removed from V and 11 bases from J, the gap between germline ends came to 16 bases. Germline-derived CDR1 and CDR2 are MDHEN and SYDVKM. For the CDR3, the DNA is TGTGCCAGCAGCCTGCCTAGCAGCTGGGCTTTCTTT. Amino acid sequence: CASSLPSSWAFF.

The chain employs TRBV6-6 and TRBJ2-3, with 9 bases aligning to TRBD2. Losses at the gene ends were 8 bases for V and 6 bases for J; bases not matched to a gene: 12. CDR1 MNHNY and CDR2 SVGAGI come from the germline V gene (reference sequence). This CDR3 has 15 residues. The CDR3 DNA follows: TGTGCCAGCGTACCCGGTCCTAGCGGGAATGATACGCAGTATTTT. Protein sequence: CASVPGPSGNDTQYF.

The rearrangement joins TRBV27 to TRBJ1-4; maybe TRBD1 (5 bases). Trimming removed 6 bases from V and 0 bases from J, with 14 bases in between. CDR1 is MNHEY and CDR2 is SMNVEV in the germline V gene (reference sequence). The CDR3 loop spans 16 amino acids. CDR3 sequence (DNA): TGTGCCAGCAGCTACCGACAGAACACAACTAATGAAAAACTGTTTTTT. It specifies CASSYRQNTTNEKLFF. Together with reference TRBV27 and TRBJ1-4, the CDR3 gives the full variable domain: EAQVTQNPRYLITVTGKKLTVTCSQNMNHEYMSWYRQDPGLGLRQIYYSMNVEVTDKGDVPEGYKVSRKEKRNFPLILESPSPNQTSLYFCASSYRQNTTNEKLFFGSGTQLSVL.

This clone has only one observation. The CDR3, as DNA: TGTGCCAGCAGTGTTGCAGGCGGAGGGCAAGACACTGAAGCTTTCTTT. Encoded protein: CASSVAGGGQDTEAFF. The chain is built from TRBV6-1 and TRBJ1-1; D ambiguous. From germline, CDR1 is MNHNS and CDR2 SASEGT. V was trimmed by 4 bases and J by 3 bases, leaving 18 bases between them. The length of the CDR3 is 16 residues.

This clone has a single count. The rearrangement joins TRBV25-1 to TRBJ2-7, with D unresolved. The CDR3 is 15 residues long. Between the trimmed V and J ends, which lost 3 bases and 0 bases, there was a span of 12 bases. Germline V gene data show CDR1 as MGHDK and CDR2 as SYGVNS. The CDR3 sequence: CASSDLRNHSYEQYF. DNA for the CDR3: TGTGCCAGCAGTGATCTCAGGAATCACTCCTACGAGCAGTACTTC.

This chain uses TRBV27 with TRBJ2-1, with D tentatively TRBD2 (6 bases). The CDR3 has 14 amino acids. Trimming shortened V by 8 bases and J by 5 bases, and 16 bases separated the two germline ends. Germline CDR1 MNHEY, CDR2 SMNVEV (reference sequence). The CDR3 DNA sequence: TGTGCCAGCTGGGGAGGATTTGCTGACAATGAGCAGTTCTTC. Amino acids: CASWGGFADNEQFF.

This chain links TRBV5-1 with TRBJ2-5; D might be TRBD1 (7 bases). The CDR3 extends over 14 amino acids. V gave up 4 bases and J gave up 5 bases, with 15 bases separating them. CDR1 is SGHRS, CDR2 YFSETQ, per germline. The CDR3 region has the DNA TGCGCCAGCAGCGGCGGGACAGACGGGGAGACCCAGTACTTC. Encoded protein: CASSGGTDGETQYF.

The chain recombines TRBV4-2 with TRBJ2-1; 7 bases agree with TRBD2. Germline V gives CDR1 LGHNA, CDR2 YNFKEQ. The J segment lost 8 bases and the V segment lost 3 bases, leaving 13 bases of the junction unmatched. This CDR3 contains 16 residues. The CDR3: CASSHASGGSGYEQFF. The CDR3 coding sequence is TGTGCCAGCAGCCATGCCTCGGGCGGGAGCGGCTATGAGCAGTTCTTC.

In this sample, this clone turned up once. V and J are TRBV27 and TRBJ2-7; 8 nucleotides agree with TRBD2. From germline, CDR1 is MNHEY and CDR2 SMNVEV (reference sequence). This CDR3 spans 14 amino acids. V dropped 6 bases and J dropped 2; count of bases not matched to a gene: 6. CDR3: CASRETGLAYEQYF. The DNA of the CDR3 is TGTGCCAGCAGGGAGACGGGACTAGCCTACGAGCAGTACTTC.

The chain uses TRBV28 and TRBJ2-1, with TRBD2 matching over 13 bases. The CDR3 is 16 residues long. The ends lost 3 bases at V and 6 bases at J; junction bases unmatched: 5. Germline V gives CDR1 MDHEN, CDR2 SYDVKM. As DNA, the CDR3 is TGTGCCAGCAGTTTTCCTCGGACTAGCGGGAGCAATGAGCAGTTCTTC. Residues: CASSFPRTSGSNEQFF.

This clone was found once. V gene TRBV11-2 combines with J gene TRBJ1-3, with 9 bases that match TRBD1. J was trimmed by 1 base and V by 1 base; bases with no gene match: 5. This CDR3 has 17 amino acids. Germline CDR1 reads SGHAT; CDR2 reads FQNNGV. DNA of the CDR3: TGTGCCAGCAGCTTAGCGGACAGGGGTGTTTCTGGAAACACCATATATTTT. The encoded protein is CASSLADRGVSGNTIYF.

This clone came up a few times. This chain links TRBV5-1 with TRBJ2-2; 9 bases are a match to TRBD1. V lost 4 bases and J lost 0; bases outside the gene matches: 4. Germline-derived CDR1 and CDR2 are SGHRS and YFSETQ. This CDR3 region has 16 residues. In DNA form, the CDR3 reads TGCGCCAGCAGCCAACGGGACAGGGCGAACACCGGGGAGCTGTTTTTT. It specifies CASSQRDRANTGELFF.

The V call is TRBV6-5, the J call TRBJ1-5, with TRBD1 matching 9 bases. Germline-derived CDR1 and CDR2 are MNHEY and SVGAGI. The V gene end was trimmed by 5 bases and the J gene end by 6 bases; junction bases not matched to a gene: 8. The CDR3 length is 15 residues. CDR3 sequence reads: CASSPSDRGGQPQHF. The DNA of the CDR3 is TGTGCCAGCAGTCCCTCAGACAGGGGGGGTCAGCCCCAGCATTTT.

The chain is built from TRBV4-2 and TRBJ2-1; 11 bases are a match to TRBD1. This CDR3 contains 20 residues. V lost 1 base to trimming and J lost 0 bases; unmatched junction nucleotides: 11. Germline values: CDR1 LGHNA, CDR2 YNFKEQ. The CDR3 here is CASSQGPGQGGNFSYNEQFF. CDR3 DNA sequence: TGTGCCAGCAGCCAAGGCCCGGGACAGGGGGGGAACTTCTCCTACAATGAGCAGTTCTTC.

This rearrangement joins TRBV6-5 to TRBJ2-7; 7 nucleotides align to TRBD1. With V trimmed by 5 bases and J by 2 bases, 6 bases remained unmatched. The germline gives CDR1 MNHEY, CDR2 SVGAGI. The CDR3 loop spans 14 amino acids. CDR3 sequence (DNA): TGTGCCAGCAGTCCCCGGGACAGCACCTACGAGCAGTACTTC. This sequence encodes CASSPRDSTYEQYF.

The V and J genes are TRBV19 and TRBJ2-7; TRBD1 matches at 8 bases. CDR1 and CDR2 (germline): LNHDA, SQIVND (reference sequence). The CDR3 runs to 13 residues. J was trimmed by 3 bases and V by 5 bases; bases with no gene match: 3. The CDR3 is CASSGQGNYEQYF. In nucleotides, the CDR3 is TGTGCCAGTAGTGGACAGGGTAACTACGAGCAGTACTTC.

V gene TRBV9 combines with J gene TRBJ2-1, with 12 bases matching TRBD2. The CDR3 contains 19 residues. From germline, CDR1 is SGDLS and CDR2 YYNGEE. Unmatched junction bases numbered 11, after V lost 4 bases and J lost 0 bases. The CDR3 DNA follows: TGTGCCAGCAGCCCGGGACTAGCGGGCGCTCGACCCTCCTACAATGAGCAGTTCTTC. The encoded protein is CASSPGLAGARPSYNEQFF.

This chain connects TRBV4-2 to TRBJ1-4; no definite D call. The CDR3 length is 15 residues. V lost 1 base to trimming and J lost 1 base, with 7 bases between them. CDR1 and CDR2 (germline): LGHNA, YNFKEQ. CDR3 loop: CASSQGERTNEKLFF. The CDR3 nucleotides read TGTGCCAGCAGCCAAGGGGAGCGAACTAATGAAAAACTGTTTTTT.

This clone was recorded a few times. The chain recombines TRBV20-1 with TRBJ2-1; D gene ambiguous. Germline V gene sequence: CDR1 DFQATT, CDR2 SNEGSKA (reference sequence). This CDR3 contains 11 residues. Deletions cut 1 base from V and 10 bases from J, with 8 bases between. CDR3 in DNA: TGCAGTGCTAGAGTGACTGGAGAGCAGTTCTTC. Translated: CSARVTGEQFF.

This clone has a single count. The CDR3 nucleotides read TGCGCCAGCAGCCGTAGCGGGGTGGGATCAGATACGCAGTATTTT. Translation: CASSRSGVGSDTQYF. The V and J genes are TRBV4-3 and TRBJ2-3, with 8 bases aligning to TRBD2. The germline V gene encodes CDR1 LGHNA and CDR2 YSLEER. The CDR3 has 15 amino acids. Trimming removed 4 bases from V and 4 bases from J; junction bases left unmatched: 7.

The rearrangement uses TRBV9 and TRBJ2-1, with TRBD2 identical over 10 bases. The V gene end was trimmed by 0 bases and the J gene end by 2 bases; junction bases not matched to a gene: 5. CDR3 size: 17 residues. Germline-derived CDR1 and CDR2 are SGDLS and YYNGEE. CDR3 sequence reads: CASSVALLAGAYNEQFF. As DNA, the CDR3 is TGTGCCAGCAGCGTAGCCCTTCTAGCGGGAGCCTACAATGAGCAGTTCTTC.

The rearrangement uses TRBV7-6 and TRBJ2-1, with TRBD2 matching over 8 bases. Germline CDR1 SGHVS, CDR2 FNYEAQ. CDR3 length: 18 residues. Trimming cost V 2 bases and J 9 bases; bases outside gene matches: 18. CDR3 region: CASSLRAPAWREVGEQFF. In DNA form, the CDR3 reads TGTGCCAGCAGCTTAAGGGCCCCGGCCTGGCGGGAGGTTGGTGAGCAGTTCTTC.

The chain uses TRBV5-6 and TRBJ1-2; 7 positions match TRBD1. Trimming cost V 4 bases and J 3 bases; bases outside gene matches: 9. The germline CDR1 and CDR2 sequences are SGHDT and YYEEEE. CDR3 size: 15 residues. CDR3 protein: CASSPNRTGDYGYTF. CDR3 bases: TGTGCCAGCAGCCCAAACCGGACAGGAGACTATGGCTACACCTTC.